This T cell receptor beta chain was sequenced in a study of T cell responses to AZD1222 COVID-19 vaccine (dated by TCRdb to the early 2020s). The study in broad terms: TCR sequencing covered 233 trial participants: approximately 200 given two doses of AZD1222 and 26 given two doses of MenACWY control vaccine. Trial participants were enrolled into age subgroups of 18-55, 56-69 and 70-plus years, which contained 148, 28 and 57 TCR-sequenced participants, respectively. Findings and caveats that apply to the study as a whole: The whole spike protein was spanned by vaccine-associated CD4 TCRs, and dominant responses were seen in regions 160-218 and 743-854. Participants were mostly white British and included more females than males, and it was suggested by the authors that clonal diversity may have been underestimated. Nearly half of unique spike-specific TCRs reportedly recognized epitopes outside regions mutated in the B.1.351 and B.1.1.7 variants. No day 14 peak-response samples were available, so repertoires were characterized only after the peak T cell response. Conclusions about previously exposed vaccinees were limited because only 6 or 7 AZD1222 recipients were SARS-CoV-2 seropositive at baseline. Spike-specific TCR breadth and depth rose significantly after two AZD1222 doses compared with day 0 and with MenACWY recipients. In the small 56-69-year group, the increase in depth fell short of significance, most likely because of low power.

In regard to this clone: Its binding antigen is unknown. No qualities accompany the bases; no much larger clone lies one base away.

Reading the germline V gene (reference sequence) gives CDR1 LNHNV and CDR2 YYDKDF. Spanning cysteine to phenylalanine, the CDR3 consists of 16 amino acids. Only the CDR3 region is kept as DNA, spanning 48 bases read in frame from base 1. Ends trimmed: V by 0 bases, J by 5 bases; bases unmatched to a gene: 6. The CDR3 regions of human TCRbeta chains were subjected to immunosequencing. Per the original workflow: Repertoire TCRs were matched against a reference library of SARS-CoV-2-specific TCRs generated with the MIRA antigen-specificity platform. Breadth was defined as the fraction of unique TCRs that were SARS-CoV-2-associated, and depth was defined as the fraction of total T cells that were SARS-CoV-2-associated. Using the MIRA data, each spike-specific TCR was mapped to the spike region that the TCR reacts to and placed in a CD4 or CD8 class. Log10-transformed breadth and depth values were compared by one-way ANOVA with Sidak's multiple comparisons tests. TCRdb retrieved this table from immuneACCESS and kept in-frame rearrangements only. Not all clones are present; in checked studies, unresolved V genes account for under half, and no reason is known for the remainder. The V and J calls and clone size are taken from that table; D and trimming were inferred from the DNA. For this sample the table gives under 150,000 clones, of which around nine tenths were detected only once. Of the sample, roughly 2.8% is held by the ten largest clones.

Per the publication, the time point label means: baseline before first vaccination. Reading the label with the study, this specimen's treatment or condition is: meningococcal conjugate vaccine given as trial control. Vaccinee samples were obtained from the UK trials COV001 and COV002, which included a single-blind randomized controlled phase 2/3 trial of AZD1222 (ChAdOx1 nCoV-19) in healthy adults. For TCRbeta chain sequencing, PBMC samples from trial participants were taken at day 0 and at day 28 after the second dose. This TCR came from an adult in good health. The sequence joins TRBV15 to TRBJ1-4, with 7 bases in between that match TRBD1. The input for sequencing was peripheral blood, taken on day 0 of MenACWY control vaccination. This receptor carries the CDR3 CATSRDVGQANEKLFF. The nucleotide sequence is TGTGCCACCAGCAGAGATGTCGGACAGGCAAATGAAAAACTGTTTTTT.